This TCR beta chain came from a study of T cell clonotyping in hematopoietic cell transplantation. CDR1 is MGHDK, CDR2 SYGVNS, per germline. The V and J ends lost 2 bases and 1 base respectively, with 12 bases between them. The CDR3 is 16 residues long. This clone was seen a handful of times. The protocol was immunoSEQ multiplex PCR, while the TCRdb copy is restricted to in-frame clones and leaves out a portion. The sample carries 20,000 to 30,000 clones, roughly 84% recorded once. Indicated time point: recipient sample about 28 days before transplant, after cytoreduction. The chain recombines TRBV25-1 with TRBJ1-3; no clear D. The sequence was collected from a woman between 55 and 75 years old with acute myeloid leukemia. Some clones in this sample may be carry-over from other donors' samples. The sequencing used peripheral blood mononuclear cells, collected before stem cell transplant. CDR3 nucleotide sequence: TGTGCCAGCAGTGAACCCCGCGGGGTATCTGGAAACACCATATATTTT. Translated: CASSEPRGVSGNTIYF.